The rows below give T cell receptor beta chains drawn from one sample of a study of blood T cell repertoires in COVID-19. The method was immunoSEQ multiplex PCR; TCRdb's version includes in-frame clones alone and lacks a portion of them. The table records around 500,000 clones, around 85% of them present only once. Specimen: PBMCs or T cells enriched from blood (not recorded which). Source of these receptors: a woman aged 60 to 75 who had recovered from COVID-19. The CDR3 runs from the conserved cysteine through the conserved F or W. D genes are given only for firm matches. A row's size may be missing; if present it is once, few, many or a size class.

TGTGCCAGCAGCTTGGGTACTAGCGGGGTCGAAGAGACCCAGTACTTC	CASSLGTSGVEETQYF	TRBJ2-5	TRBV5-4	TRBD2	.
TGTGCCAGCAGCCCGAGCCGGGATACGTACGAGCAGTACTTC	CASSPSRDTYEQYF	TRBJ2-7	TRBV25-1	.	.
TGTGCAAGTCGCTTTGCAGACAGGGGGAATGAGACCCAGTACTTC	CASRFADRGNETQYF	TRBJ2-5	TRBV12-2	.	.
TGCGCCAGCAGCTTGGGACAGGGAGTCAGCTCTGGGGCCAACGTCCTGACTTTC	CASSLGQGVSSGANVLTF	TRBJ2-6	TRBV5-1	TRBD1	.
TGTGCCTGGAAAGGGGGCCGCCTGGGAGCCTACGAGCAGTACTTC	CAWKGGRLGAYEQYF	TRBJ2-7	TRBV30	TRBD1	.
TGTGCCAGTAGAAAAAACGCAGGGGCCCCTAACTATGGCTACACCTTC	CASRKNAGAPNYGYTF	TRBJ1-2	TRBV19	.	once
TGTGCCAGCAGCTTGGACAGAACTAATGAAAAACTGTTTTTT	CASSLDRTNEKLFF	TRBJ1-4	TRBV11-2	.	.
TGTGCCAGCAGCTTGGACCGGGTGGGAAACACCATATATTTT	CASSLDRVGNTIYF	TRBJ1-3	TRBV5-6	.	.
TGTGCCAGCAGCCGATTACAGAGTGAAGCTTTCTTT	CASSRLQSEAFF	TRBJ1-1	TRBV3-1/TRBV3-2	.	.
TGTGCCGGCACAGGGAACAATCAGCCCCAGCATTTT	CAGTGNNQPQHF	TRBJ1-5	TRBV28	.	.
TGTGCCAGCAGCCTCAACAGCGGGGGGGCCATCCTCAATGAGCAGTTCTTC	CASSLNSGGAILNEQFF	TRBJ2-1	TRBV14	TRBD2	.
TGTGCCAGCATCCGCGGGGGGCCGAACACCGGGGAGCTGTTTTTT	CASIRGGPNTGELFF	TRBJ2-2	TRBV28	TRBD2	.
TGTGCCAGCAGCTTCCGGACTAGCCCCCTCGGTGAGCAGTTCTTC	CASSFRTSPLGEQFF	TRBJ2-1	TRBV11-2	TRBD2	.
TGTGCCAGCAGCCTGGGACTCTCTAATTCACCCCTCCACTTT	CASSLGLSNSPLHF	TRBJ1-6	TRBV27	.	.
TGTGCCAGCTCACCGGCCGACCGACTAGGTGTGCATTTT	CASSPADRLGVHF	TRBJ1-5	TRBV18	.	.
TGTGCCAGCAGCTCGGGACTCTATGGCTACACCTTC	CASSSGLYGYTF	TRBJ1-2	TRBV7-6	.	.
TGTGCCAGCAGCCAAGGGGGGACTAGCGGGGAGACCCAGTACTTC	CASSQGGTSGETQYF	TRBJ2-5	TRBV3-1/TRBV3-2	TRBD2	.
TGTGCCAGTAGTCCTGGACAGGGGGTTTTCTCCGGCTACACCTTC	CASSPGQGVFSGYTF	TRBJ1-2	TRBV19	TRBD1	.
TGTGCCAGCACCCCGACCGGGACTAGCCCCACAGATACGCAGTATTTT	CASTPTGTSPTDTQYF	TRBJ2-3	TRBV11-3	TRBD2	.
TGTGCCAGCAGCTCTGGGGGACAGGGAACTGAAGCTTTCTTT	CASSSGGQGTEAFF	TRBJ1-1	TRBV11-2	TRBD1	.
TGTGCCAGCAGCTCCGACGACAGGGCCCCCTACGAGCAGTACTTC	CASSSDDRAPYEQYF	TRBJ2-7	TRBV9	TRBD1	.
TGCGCCAGCAGCTTGGGGCCCCCGGGGACAGGTTACTATGGCTACACCTTC	CASSLGPPGTGYYGYTF	TRBJ1-2	TRBV5-1	TRBD1	few
TGTGCCAGCAGTTATCAGGGAAACACTGAAGCTTTCTTT	CASSYQGNTEAFF	TRBJ1-1	TRBV6-5	.	.